This entry features one T cell receptor beta chain sequence. What this receptor recognizes is not known. Per-base qualities were not stored, and no clone one base away is much larger. Compared with germline, V lacks 8 bases and J lacks 0 bases; bases without a gene match: 12. Including cysteine and phenylalanine, the CDR3 has 19 amino acids. Only the CDR3 DNA is retained, 57 bases long and in frame from the first base. This entry belongs to a study of T-cell reconstitution after alpha-beta-depleted transplantation in children (dated by TCRdb to the mid-2010s). About the full investigation: Using TCR repertoire profiling, the study followed T-cell immune reconstitution in a quantitative way in children after TCRalphabeta/CD19-depleted allogeneic hematopoietic cell transplantation.

The research as a whole found: Over subsequent months, a decline in hyperexpanded clone frequencies was noted, and after one year, T-cell counts and TCRbeta diversity were mostly ascribed to newly produced T cells. The high TCRbeta diversity at day 60 in some patients was ascribed to recipient T cells and intrathymic progenitors that had survived conditioning. The apparently early alphabetaT-cell count recovery about two months after transplant was reportedly dependent on only several hundred rapidly expanded clones derived from non-depleted graft cells.

The library was produced with PCR. Reads for this sample came from an Illumina HiSeq 2500. To normalize quantification of the TCRbeta repertoire, the TCR libraries were built with molecular barcoding that relied on unique molecular identifiers. In-frame beta chains were kept once TCRdb had trimmed the public reads at Q25 with fastp and called clones with MiXCR. Rows merge per CDR3 protein into single entries with the most common DNA and genes. Counted in this sample were approximately 170,000 distinct CDR3 sequences; 8.5% to 14% of them appeared once. The ten largest clones take up approximately 13% of the sample. The sample's treatment or condition label is to be understood as: allogeneic hematopoietic cell transplantation with graft depleted of TCRalphabeta T cells and CD19 B cells. Transplant recipients were children who received TCRalphabeta/CD19-depleted allogeneic hematopoietic cell grafts.

This TCR derives from a boy between 2 and 10 years old with acute myeloid leukemia, due to receive a stem cell transplant. Sequenced material: PBMCs, taken before TCRalphabeta/CD19-depleted stem cell transplant. The chain is assembled from TRBV12-3 or TRBV12-4 and TRBJ2-5, and TRBD2 matches 16 of the central bases. The CDR3 has the sequence CASCRPGTSGGADQETQYF. The sequenced DNA: TGTGCCAGCTGTCGCCCCGGGACTAGCGGGGGGGCTGACCAAGAGACCCAGTACTTC.